Sequencing of this TCR beta chain was carried out in a study of shared clonotypes between healthy human individuals. Some clones are missing from TCRdb's copy, which holds only in-frame ones; the method was immunoSEQ multiplex PCR. This sample has roughly 2 million clones, with approximately 95% found just once. The sequencing input was naive CD4+ T cells sorted from blood. Subset given: CD45RA+ positively selected. The TCR sequence derives from a man aged 18 to 29 in good health.

The CDR3: CASSKLGGETQYF. CDR3 DNA sequence: TGTGCCAGCAGCAAATTGGGTGGAGAGACCCAGTACTTC. The chain combines TRBV21-1 with TRBJ2-5. TRBV21-1 is described as a pseudogene. This CDR3 has 13 amino acids.